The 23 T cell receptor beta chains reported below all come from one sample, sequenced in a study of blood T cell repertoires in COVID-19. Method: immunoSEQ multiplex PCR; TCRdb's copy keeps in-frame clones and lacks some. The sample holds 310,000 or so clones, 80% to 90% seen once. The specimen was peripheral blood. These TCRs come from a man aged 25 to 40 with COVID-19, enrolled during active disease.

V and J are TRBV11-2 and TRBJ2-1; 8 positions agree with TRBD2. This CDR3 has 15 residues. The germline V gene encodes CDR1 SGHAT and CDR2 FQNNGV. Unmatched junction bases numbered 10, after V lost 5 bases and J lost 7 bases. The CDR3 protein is CASSHSPAGGNEQFF. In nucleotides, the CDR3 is TGTGCCAGCAGCCACTCGCCGGCGGGGGGTAATGAGCAGTTCTTC.

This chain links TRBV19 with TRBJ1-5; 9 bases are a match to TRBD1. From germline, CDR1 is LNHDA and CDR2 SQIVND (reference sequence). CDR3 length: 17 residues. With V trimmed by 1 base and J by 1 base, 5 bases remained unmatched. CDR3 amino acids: CASSIATGGTSNQPQHF. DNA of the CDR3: TGTGCCAGTAGTATAGCAACAGGGGGCACGAGCAATCAGCCCCAGCATTTT. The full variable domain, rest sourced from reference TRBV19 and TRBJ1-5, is DGGITQSPKYLFRKEGQNVTLSCEQNLNHDAMYWYRQDPGQGLRLIYYSQIVNDFQKGDIAEGYSVSREKKESFPLTVTSAQKNPTAFYLCASSIATGGTSNQPQHFGDGTRLSIL.

The CDR3 region has the DNA TGTGCCAGCAGTGGAATACAGGAACACAACACCGGGGAGCTGTTTTTT. It specifies CASSGIQEHNTGELFF. The rearrangement joins TRBV27 to TRBJ2-2, with D possibly being TRBD1 (5 bases). V lost 5 bases and J lost 2, with 15 bases in between. The CDR3 loop spans 16 amino acids. Germline-derived CDR1 and CDR2 are MNHEY and SMNVEV (reference sequence).

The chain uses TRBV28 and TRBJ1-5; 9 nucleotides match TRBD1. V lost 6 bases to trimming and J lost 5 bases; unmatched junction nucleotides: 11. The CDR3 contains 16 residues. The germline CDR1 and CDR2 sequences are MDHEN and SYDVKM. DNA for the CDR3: TGTGCCAGCAGGCCCGGGACAGGGCGGAGTTATCAGCCCCAGCATTTT. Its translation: CASRPGTGRSYQPQHF.

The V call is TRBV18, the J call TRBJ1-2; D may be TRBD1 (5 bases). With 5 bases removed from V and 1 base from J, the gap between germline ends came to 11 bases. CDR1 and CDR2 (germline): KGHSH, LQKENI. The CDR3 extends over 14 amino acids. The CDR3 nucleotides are TGTGCCAGCTCAGCCCAACAGGATAACTATGGCTACACCTTC. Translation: CASSAQQDNYGYTF.

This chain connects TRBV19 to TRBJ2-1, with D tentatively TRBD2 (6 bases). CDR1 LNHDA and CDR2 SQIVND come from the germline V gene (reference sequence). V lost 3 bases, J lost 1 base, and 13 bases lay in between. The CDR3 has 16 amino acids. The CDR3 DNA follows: TGTGCCAGTAGTATTCTGAGCGGGCCTTCCTACAATGAGCAGTTCTTC. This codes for CASSILSGPSYNEQFF.

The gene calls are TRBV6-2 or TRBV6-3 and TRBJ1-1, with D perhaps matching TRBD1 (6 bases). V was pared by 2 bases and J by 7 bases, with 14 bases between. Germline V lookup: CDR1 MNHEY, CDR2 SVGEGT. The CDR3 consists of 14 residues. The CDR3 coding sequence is TGTGCCAGCAGTTACCTGACAGGCCCGATTGAAGCTTTCTTT. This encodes CASSYLTGPIEAFF.

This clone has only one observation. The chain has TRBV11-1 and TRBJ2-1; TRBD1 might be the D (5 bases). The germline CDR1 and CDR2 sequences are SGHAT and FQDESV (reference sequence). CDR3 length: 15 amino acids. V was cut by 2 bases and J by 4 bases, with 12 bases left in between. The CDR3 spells CASSLRPDIYNEQFF. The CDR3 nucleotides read TGTGCCAGCAGCTTAAGGCCGGACATATACAATGAGCAGTTCTTC.

CDR3 nucleotides: TGTGCCAGCAGTGAGACAGGGGACCCTGAAGCTTTCTTT. It translates to CASSETGDPEAFF. The chain employs TRBV2 and TRBJ1-1, with TRBD1 matching 8 bases. Trimming cost V 3 bases and J 6 bases; bases outside gene matches: 3. This CDR3 is built from 13 residues. The germline V gene encodes CDR1 SNHLY and CDR2 FYNNEI.

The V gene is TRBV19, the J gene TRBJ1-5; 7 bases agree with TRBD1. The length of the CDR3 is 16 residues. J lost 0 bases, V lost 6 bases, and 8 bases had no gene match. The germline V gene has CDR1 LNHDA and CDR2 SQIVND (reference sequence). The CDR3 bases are TGTGCCAGTAGCAAACAGGGGACTTATAGCAATCAGCCCCAGCATTTT. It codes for CASSKQGTYSNQPQHF.

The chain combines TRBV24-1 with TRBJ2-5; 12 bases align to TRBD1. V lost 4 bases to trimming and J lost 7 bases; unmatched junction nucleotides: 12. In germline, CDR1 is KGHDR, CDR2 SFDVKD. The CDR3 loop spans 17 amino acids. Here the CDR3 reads CATSEPGTGGKEVTQYF. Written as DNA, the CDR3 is TGTGCCACCAGTGAGCCCGGGACAGGGGGCAAGGAGGTGACCCAGTACTTC.

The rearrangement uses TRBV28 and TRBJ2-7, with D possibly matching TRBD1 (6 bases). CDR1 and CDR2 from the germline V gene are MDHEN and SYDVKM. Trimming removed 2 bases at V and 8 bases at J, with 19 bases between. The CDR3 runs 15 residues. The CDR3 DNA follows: TGTGCCAGCAGTTTAGCCGGGACAACCTCTGGAAAGCAGTACTTC. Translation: CASSLAGTTSGKQYF.

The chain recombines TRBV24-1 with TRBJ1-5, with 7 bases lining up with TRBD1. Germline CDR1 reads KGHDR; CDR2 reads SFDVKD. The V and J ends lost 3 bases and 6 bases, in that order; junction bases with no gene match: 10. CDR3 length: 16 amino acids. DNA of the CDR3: TGTGCCACCAGTGATCCGCGACAGGGTCGGACTCAGCCCCAGCATTTT. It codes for CATSDPRQGRTQPQHF.

The CDR3 sequence is CASSLVGQGAGNTIYF. In nucleotides, the CDR3 is TGTGCCAGCAGCTTAGTGGGACAGGGGGCTGGAAACACCATATATTTT. The chain carries TRBV7-2 and TRBJ1-3; 11 positions match TRBD1. V dropped 1 base and J dropped 2; count of bases not matched to a gene: 1. Germline CDR1 reads SGHTA; CDR2 reads FQGNSA. The CDR3 runs to 16 residues.

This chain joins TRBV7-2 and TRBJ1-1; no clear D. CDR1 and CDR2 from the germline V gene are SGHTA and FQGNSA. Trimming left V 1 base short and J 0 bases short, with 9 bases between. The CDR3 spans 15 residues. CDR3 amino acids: CASSLESVLNTEAFF. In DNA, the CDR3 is TGTGCCAGCAGCTTAGAGAGCGTCTTGAACACTGAAGCTTTCTTT.

The DNA of the CDR3 is TGTGCCAGCTCACCCCCTCAGGCCCTCCTTTCCTACGAGCAGTACTTC. This sequence encodes CASSPPQALLSYEQYF. The chain combines TRBV18 with TRBJ2-7; D is ambiguous. The germline gives CDR1 KGHSH, CDR2 LQKENI. Trimming took off 3 bases at V and 1 base at J, with 16 bases between the two ends. The CDR3 totals 16 residues. Full variable domain (outside the CDR3, taken from reference TRBV18 and TRBJ2-7): NAGVMQNPRHLVRRRGQEARLRCSPMKGHSHVYWYRQLPEEGLKFMVYLQKENIIDESGMPKERFSAEFPKEGPSILRIQQVVRGDSAAYFCASSPPQALLSYEQYFGPGTRLTVT.

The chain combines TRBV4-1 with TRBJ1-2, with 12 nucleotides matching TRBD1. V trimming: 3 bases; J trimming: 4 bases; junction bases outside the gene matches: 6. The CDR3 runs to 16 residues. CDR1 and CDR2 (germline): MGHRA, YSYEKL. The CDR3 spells CASSQGDRGRLYGYTF. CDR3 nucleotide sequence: TGCGCCAGCAGCCAGGGGGACAGGGGGCGCCTCTATGGCTACACCTTC.

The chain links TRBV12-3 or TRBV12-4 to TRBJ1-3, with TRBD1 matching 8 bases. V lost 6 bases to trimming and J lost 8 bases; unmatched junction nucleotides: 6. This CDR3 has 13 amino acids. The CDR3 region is CASRRQGAHTIYF. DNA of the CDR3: TGTGCCAGCAGGCGTCAGGGGGCACACACCATATATTTT.

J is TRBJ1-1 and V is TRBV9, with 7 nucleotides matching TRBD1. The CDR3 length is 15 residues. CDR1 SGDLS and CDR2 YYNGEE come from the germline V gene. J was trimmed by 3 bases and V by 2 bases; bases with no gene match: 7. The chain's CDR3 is CASSVRNRGYTEAFF. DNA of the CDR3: TGTGCCAGCAGCGTCCGGAACAGGGGCTACACTGAAGCTTTCTTT.

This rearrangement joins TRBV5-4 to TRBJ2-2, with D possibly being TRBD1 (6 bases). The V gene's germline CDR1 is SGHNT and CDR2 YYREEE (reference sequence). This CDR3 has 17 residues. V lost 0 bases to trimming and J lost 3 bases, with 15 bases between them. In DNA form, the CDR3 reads TGTGCCAGCAGCTTGGCCAAAACAGGGCTCGACACCGGGGAGCTGTTTTTT. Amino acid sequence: CASSLAKTGLDTGELFF.

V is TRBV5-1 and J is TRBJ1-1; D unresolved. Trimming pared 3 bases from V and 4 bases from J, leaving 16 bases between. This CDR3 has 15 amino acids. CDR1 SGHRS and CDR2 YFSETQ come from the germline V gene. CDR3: CASSSIGFEGTEAFF. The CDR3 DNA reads TGCGCCAGCAGCTCAATAGGATTCGAGGGCACTGAAGCTTTCTTT.

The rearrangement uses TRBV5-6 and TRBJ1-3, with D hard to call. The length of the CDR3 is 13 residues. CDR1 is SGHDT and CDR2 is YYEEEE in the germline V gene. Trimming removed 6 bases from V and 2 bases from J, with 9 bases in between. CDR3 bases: TGTGCCAGCAACAATCCCCCTGGAAACACCATATATTTT. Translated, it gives CASNNPPGNTIYF.

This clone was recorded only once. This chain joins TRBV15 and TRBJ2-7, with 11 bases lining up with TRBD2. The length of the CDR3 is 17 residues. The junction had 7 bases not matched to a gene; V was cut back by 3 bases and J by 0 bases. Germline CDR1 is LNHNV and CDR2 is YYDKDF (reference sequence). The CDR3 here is CATSSASGRPDSYEQYF. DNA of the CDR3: TGTGCCACCAGCAGCGCTAGCGGGAGGCCAGACTCCTACGAGCAGTACTTC.